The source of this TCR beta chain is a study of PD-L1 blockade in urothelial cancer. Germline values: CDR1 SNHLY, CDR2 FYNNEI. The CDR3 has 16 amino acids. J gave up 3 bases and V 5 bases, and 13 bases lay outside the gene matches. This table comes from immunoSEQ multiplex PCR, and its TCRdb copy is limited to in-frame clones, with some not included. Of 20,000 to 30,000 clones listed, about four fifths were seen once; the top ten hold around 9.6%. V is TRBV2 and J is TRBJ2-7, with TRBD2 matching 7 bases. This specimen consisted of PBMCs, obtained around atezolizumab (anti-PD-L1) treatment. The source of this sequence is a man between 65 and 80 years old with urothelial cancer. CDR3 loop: CASSSRRERVNYEQYF. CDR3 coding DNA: TGTGCCAGCAGTTCGAGGCGGGAGAGGGTAAACTACGAGCAGTACTTC.